The entry that follows covers one T cell receptor beta chain sequence. Germline-derived CDR1 and CDR2 are SGHTS and YDEGEE. Trimming removed 8 bases from V and 2 bases from J, with 8 bases in between. The CDR3 loop spans 11 amino acids. The record originates from a study of T cell changes during pregnancy in multiple sclerosis. The data were produced by immunoSEQ multiplex PCR, yet TCRdb's version contains in-frame clones alone and is incomplete. The profile shows approximately 36,000 clones, 88% of them singletons. The sample here was CD8+ T cells from peripheral blood mononuclear cells, taken in the third trimester of pregnancy. The gene calls are TRBV5-8 and TRBJ2-7; D is uncertain. The TCR originated in a female donor with multiple sclerosis, enrolled in a pregnancy study. The DNA of the CDR3 is TGTGCCAGTCCTTTCCCCTACGAGCAGTACTTC. It specifies CASPFPYEQYF.